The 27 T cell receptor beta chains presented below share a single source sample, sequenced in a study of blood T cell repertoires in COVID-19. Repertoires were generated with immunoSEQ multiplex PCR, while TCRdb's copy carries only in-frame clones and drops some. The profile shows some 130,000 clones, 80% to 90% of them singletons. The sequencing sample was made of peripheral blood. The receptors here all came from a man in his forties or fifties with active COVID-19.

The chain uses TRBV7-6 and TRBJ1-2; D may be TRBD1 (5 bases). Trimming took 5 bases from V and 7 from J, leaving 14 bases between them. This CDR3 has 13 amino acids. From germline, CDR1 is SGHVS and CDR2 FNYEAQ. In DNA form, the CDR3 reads TGTGCCAGCAGCCCGGGGGGAGCCTTTGGCTACACCTTC. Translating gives CASSPGGAFGYTF.

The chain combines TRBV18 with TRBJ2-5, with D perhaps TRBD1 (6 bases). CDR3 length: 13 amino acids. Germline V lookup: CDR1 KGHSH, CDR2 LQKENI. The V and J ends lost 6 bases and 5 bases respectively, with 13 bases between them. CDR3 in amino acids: CASSTNRDETQYF. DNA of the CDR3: TGTGCCAGCTCTACCAACAGGGATGAGACCCAGTACTTC.

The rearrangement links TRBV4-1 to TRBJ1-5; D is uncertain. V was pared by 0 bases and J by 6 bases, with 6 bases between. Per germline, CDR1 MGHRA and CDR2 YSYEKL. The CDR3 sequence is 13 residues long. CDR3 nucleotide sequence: TGCGCCAGCAGCCAAGATCTTCTTCAGCCCCAGCATTTT. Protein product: CASSQDLLQPQHF.

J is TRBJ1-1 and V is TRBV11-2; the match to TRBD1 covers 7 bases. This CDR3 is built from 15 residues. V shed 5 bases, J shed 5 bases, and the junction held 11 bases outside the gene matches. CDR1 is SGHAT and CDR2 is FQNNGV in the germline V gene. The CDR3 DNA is TGTGCCAGCAGCGAGGGGTACAGGGGTAAAACTGAAGCTTTCTTT. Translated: CASSEGYRGKTEAFF.

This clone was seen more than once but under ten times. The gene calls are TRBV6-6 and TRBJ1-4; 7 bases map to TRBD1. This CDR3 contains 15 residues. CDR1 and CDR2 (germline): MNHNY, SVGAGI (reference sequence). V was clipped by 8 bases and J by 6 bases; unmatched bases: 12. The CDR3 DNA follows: TGTGCCAGCGGCGACTTAGGGGGCGCGGATGAAAAACTGTTTTTT. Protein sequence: CASGDLGGADEKLFF.

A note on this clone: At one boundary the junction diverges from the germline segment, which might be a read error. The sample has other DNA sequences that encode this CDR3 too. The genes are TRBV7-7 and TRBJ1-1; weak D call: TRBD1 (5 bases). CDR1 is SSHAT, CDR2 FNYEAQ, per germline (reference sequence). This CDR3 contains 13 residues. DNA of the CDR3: TGTGCTAGCAGCTCCGACAGGAACACTGAAGCTTTCTTT. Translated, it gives CASSSDRNTEAFF.

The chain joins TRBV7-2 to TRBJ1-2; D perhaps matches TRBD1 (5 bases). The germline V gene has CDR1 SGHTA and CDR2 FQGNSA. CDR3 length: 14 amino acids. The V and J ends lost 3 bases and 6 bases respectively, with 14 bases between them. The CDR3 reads CASSFGREKNGYTF. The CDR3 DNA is TGTGCCAGCAGCTTCGGCAGGGAAAAGAATGGCTACACCTTC.

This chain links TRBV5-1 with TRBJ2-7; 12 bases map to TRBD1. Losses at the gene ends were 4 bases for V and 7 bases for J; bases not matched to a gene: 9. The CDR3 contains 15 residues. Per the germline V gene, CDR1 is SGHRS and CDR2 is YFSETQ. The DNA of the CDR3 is TGCGCCAGCAGCGGCATGGGACAGGGGGCATGGGAGCAGTACTTC. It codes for CASSGMGQGAWEQYF.

CDR3 nucleotide sequence: TGTGCCACCAGCAGAGATCAGTCGGGGGGTAGCTACACCTTC. Translating it yields CATSRDQSGGSYTF. The V call is TRBV15, the J call TRBJ1-2; perhaps TRBD1 as D (5 bases). Trimming stripped 0 bases from V and 9 bases from J, with 14 bases between. The CDR3 has 14 amino acids. Looked up from germline, CDR1 is LNHNV and CDR2 is YYDKDF (reference sequence).

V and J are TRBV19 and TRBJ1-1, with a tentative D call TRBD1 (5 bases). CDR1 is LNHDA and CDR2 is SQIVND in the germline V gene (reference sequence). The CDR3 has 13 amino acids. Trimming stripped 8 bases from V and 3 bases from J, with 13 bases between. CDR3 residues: CASRTTGDTEAFF. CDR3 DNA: TGTGCCAGTCGGACAACTGGGGACACTGAAGCTTTCTTT. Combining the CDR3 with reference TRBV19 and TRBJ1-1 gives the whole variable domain DGGITQSPKYLFRKEGQNVTLSCEQNLNHDAMYWYRQDPGQGLRLIYYSQIVNDFQKGDIAEGYSVSREKKESFPLTVTSAQKNPTAFYLCASRTTGDTEAFFGQGTRLTVV.

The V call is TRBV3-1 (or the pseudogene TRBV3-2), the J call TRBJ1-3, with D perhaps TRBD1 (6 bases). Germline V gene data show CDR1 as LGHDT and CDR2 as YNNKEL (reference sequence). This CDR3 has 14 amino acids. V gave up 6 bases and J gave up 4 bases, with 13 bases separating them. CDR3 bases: TGTGCCAGCAGACCGACAGGCCTAGGAAACACCATATATTTT. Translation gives CASRPTGLGNTIYF.

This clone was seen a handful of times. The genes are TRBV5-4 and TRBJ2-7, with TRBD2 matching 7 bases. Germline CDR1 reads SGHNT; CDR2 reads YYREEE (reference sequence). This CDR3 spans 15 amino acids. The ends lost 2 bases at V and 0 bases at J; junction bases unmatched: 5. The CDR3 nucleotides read TGTGCCAGCAGCTTAGGCGGGAGCAGCTCCTACGAGCAGTACTTC. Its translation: CASSLGGSSSYEQYF.

The CDR3 loop is CASKGQGGNYGYTF. The CDR3 nucleotides are TGTGCCAGTAAGGGACAGGGAGGTAACTATGGCTACACCTTC. V is TRBV19 and J is TRBJ1-2, with 9 bases identical to TRBD1. The V segment lost 7 bases and the J segment 1 base; nucleotides outside the gene matches: 4. This CDR3 has 14 residues. The germline gives CDR1 LNHDA, CDR2 SQIVND (reference sequence).

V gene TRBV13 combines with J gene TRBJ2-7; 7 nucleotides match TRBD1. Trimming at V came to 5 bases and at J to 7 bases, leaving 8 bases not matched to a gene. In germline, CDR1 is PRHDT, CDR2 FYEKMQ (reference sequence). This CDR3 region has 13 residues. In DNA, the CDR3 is TGTGCCAGCAGCATTAGTAGGGGGCTTGAGCAGTACTTC. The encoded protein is CASSISRGLEQYF.

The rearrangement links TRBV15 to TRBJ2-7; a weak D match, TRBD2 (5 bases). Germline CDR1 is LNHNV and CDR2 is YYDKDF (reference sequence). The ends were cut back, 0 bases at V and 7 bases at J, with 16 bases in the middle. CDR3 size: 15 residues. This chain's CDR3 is CATSRDPIRETEQYF. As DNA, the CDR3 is TGTGCCACCAGCAGAGATCCAATAAGGGAGACAGAGCAGTACTTC.

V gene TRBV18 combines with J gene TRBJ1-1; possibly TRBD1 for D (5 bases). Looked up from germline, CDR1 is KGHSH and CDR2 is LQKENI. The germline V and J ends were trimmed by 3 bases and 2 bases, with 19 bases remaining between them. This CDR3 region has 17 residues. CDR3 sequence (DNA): TGTGCCAGCTCACCCCTCCCAGTGGGCAGGGTTAACACTGAAGCTTTCTTT. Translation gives CASSPLPVGRVNTEAFF.

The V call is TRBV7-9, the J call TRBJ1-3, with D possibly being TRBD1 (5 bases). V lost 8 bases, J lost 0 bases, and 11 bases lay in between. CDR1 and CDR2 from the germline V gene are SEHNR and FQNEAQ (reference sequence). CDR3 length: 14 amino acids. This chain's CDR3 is CASPRGSSGNTIYF. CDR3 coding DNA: TGTGCCAGCCCTCGGGGGTCCTCTGGAAACACCATATATTTT.

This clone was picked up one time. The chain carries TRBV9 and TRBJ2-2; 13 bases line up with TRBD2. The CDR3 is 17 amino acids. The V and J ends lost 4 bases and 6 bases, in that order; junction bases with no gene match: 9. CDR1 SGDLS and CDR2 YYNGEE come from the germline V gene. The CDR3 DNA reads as TGTGCCAGCAGCTTCGGACTAGCGGGGGATTCGTCCGGGGAGCTGTTTTTT. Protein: CASSFGLAGDSSGELFF.

The CDR3 sequence is CASSWTSTGDGYTF. In DNA form, the CDR3 reads TGTGCCAGCAGTTGGACTTCGACAGGGGACGGCTACACCTTC. The chain links TRBV6-5 to TRBJ1-2; the match to TRBD1 covers 8 bases. The CDR3 runs to 14 residues. CDR1 MNHEY and CDR2 SVGAGI come from the germline V gene. After removal of 4 bases from V and 8 bases from J, the junction contained 9 bases not matched to a gene.

The CDR3 loop reads CASSDRDRGATEAFF. The CDR3 coding sequence is TGTGCCAGCAGTGACCGGGACAGGGGAGCAACTGAAGCTTTCTTT. The rearrangement joins TRBV6-1 to TRBJ1-1, with 10 bases that match TRBD1. From germline, CDR1 is MNHNS and CDR2 SASEGT. Unmatched junction bases numbered 6, after V lost 3 bases and J lost 5 bases. This CDR3 has 15 amino acids.

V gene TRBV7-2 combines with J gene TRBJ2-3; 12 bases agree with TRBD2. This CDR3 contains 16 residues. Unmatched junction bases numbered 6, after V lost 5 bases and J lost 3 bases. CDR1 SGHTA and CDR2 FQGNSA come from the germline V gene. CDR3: CASSQRLAGETDTQYF. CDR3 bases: TGTGCCAGCAGCCAACGACTAGCGGGGGAGACAGATACGCAGTATTTT.

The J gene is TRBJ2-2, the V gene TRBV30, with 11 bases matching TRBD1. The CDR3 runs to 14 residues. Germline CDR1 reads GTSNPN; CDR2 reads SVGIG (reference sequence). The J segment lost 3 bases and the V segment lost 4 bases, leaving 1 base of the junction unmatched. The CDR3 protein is CAWMGQGDTGELFF. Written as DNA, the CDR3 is TGTGCCTGGATGGGACAGGGGGACACCGGGGAGCTGTTTTTT.

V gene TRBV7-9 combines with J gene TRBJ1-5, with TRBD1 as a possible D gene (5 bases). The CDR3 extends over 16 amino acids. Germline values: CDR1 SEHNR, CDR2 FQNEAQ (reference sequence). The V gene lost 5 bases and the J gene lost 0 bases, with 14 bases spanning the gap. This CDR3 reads CASSGGGSNSNQPQHF. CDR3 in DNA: TGTGCCAGCAGCGGCGGGGGGTCTAATAGCAATCAGCCCCAGCATTTT.

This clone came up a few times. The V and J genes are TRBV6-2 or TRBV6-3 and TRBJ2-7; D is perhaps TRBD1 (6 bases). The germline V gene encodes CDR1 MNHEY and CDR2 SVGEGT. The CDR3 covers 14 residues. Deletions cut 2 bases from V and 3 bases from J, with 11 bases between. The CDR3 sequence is CASSYSRGFYEQYF. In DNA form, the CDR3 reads TGTGCCAGCAGTTACAGCAGGGGTTTCTACGAGCAGTACTTC.

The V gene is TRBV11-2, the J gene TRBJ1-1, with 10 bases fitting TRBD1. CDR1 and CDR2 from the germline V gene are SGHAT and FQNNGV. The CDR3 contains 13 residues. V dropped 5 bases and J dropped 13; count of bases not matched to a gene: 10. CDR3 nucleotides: TGTGCCAGCAGCCCCCGGACAGGGGGGGACGGTTTCTTT. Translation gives CASSPRTGGDGFF. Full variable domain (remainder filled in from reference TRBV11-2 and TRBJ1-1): EAGVAQSPRYKIIEKRQSVAFWCNPISGHATLYWYQQILGQGPKLLIQFQNNGVVDDSQLPKDRFSAERLKGVDSTLKIQPAKLEDSAVYLCASSPRTGGDGFFGQGTRLTVV.

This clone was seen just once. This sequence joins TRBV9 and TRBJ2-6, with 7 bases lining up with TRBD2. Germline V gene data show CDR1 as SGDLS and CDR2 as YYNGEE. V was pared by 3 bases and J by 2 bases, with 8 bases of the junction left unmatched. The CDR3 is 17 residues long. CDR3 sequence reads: CASSGSPRGAGANVLTF. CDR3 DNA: TGTGCCAGCAGCGGTTCACCCCGGGGGGCTGGGGCCAACGTCCTGACTTTC.

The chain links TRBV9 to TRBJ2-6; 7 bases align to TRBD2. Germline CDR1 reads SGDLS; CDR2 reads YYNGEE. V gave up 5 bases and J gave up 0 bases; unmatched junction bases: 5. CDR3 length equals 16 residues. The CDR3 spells CASSPAGSSGANVLTF. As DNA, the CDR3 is TGTGCCAGCAGTCCAGCGGGGAGCTCTGGGGCCAACGTCCTGACTTTC.